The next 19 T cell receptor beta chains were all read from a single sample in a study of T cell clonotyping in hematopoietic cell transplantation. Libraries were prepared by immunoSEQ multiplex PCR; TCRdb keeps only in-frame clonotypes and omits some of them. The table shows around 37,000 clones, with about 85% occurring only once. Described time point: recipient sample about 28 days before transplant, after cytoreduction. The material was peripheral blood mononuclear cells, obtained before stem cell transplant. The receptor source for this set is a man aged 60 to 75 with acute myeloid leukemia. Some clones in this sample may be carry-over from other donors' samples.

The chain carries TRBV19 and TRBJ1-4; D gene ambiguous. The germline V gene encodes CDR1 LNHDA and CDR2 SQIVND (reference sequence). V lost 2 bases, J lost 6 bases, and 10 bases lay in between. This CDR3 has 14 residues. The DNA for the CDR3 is TGTGCCAGTAGTATAAGGGCGAGGGATGAAAAACTGTTTTTT. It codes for CASSIRARDEKLFF.

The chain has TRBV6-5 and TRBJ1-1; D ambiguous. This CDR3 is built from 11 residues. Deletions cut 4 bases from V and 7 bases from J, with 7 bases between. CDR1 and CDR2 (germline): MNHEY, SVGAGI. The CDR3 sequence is CASSSLGEAFF. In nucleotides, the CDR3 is TGTGCCAGCAGTTCCCTCGGTGAAGCTTTCTTT.

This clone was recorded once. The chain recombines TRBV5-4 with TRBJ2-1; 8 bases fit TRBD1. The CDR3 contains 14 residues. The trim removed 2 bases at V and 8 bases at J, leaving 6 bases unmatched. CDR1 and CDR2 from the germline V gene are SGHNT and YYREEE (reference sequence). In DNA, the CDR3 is TGTGCCAGCAGCTTCACAGGGGGGTCAGATGAGCAGTTCTTC. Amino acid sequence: CASSFTGGSDEQFF. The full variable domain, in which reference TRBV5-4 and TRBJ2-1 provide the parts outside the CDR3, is ETGVTQSPTHLIKTRGQQVTLRCSSQSGHNTVSWYQQALGQGPQFIFQYYREEENGRGNFPPRFSGLQFPNYSSELNVNALELDDSALYLCASSFTGGSDEQFFGPGTRLTVL.

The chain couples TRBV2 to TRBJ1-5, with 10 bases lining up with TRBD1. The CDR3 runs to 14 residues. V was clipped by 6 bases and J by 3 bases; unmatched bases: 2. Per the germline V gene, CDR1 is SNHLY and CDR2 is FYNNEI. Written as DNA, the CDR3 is TGTGCCAGCAGGGGGACAGGGGTCAATCAGCCCCAGCATTTT. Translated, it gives CASRGTGVNQPQHF. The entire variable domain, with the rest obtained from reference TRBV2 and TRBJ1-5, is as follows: EPEVTQTPSHQVTQMGQEVILRCVPISNHLYFYWYRQILGQKVEFLVSFYNNEISEKSEIFDDQFSVERPDGSNFTLKIRSTKLEDSAMYFCASRGTGVNQPQHFGDGTRLSIL.

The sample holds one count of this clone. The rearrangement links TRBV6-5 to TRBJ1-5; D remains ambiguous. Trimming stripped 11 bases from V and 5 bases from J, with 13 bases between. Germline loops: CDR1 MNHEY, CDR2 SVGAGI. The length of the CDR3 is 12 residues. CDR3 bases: TGTGCCGCAGGAGTGGGTGATCAGCCCCAGCATTTT. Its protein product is CAAGVGDQPQHF.

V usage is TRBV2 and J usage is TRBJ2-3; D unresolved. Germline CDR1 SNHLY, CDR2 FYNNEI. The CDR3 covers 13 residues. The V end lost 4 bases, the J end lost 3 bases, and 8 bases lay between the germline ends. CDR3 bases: TGTGCCAGCAGTGCCCGACAAACAGATACGCAGTATTTT. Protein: CASSARQTDTQYF.

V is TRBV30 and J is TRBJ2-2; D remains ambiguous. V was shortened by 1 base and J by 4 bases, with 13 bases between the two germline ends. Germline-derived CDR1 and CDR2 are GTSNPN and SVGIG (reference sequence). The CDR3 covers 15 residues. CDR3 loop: CAWSGYSRITGELFF. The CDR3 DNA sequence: TGTGCCTGGAGTGGCTATAGTCGTATCACCGGGGAGCTGTTTTTT.

CDR3 in amino acids: CASSLDSLSYEQYF. CDR3 DNA: TGTGCCAGCAGCTTAGACAGCCTTAGCTACGAGCAGTACTTC. The rearrangement links TRBV28 to TRBJ2-7, with a tentative D call TRBD1 (5 bases). V shed 6 bases and J shed 3 bases, with 15 bases lying between them. The germline V gene has CDR1 MDHEN and CDR2 SYDVKM. The CDR3 totals 14 residues.

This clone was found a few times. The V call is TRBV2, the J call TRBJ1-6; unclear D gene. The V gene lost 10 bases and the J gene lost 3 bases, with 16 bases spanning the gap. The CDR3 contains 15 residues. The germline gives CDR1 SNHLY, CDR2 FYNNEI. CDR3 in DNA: TGTGCCACCAAAGGCCCGGACTTCTATAATTCACCCCTCCACTTT. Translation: CATKGPDFYNSPLHF.

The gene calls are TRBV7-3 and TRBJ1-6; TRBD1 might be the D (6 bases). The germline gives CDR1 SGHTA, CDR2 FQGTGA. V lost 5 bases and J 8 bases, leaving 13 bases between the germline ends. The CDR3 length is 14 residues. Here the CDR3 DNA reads TGTGCCAGCAGCGCTACAGGGTCCCATTCACCCCTCCACTTT. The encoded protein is CASSATGSHSPLHF.

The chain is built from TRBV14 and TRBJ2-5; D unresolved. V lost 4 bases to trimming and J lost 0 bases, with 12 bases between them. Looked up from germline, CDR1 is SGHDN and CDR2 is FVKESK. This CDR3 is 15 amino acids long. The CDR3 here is CASSRVGLYQETQYF. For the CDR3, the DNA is TGTGCCAGCAGCCGGGTGGGCCTGTACCAAGAGACCCAGTACTTC.

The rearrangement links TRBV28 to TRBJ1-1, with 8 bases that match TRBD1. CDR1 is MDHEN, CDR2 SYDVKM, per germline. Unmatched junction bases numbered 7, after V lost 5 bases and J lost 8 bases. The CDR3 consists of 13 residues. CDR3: CASSTDRDQEAFF. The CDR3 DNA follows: TGTGCCAGCAGTACGGACAGGGATCAAGAAGCTTTCTTT.

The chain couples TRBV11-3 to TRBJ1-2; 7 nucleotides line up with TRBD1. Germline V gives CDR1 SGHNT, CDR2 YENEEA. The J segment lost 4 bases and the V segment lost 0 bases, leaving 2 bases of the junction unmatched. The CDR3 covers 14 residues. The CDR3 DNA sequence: TGTGCCAGCAGCTTAGAGACAGGGAGCTATGGCTACACCTTC. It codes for CASSLETGSYGYTF.

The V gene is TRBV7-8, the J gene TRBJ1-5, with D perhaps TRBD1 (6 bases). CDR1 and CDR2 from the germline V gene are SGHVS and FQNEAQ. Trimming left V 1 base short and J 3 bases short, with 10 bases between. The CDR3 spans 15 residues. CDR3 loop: CASSLGTEYNQPQHF. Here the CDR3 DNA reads TGTGCCAGCAGCTTAGGGACAGAATACAATCAGCCCCAGCATTTT.

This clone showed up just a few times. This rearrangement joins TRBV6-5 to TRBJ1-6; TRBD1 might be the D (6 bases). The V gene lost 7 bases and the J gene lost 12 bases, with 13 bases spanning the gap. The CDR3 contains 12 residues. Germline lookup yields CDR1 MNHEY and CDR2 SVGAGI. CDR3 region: CASNQGLGPLHF. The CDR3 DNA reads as TGTGCCAGCAATCAGGGGTTGGGACCCCTCCACTTT.

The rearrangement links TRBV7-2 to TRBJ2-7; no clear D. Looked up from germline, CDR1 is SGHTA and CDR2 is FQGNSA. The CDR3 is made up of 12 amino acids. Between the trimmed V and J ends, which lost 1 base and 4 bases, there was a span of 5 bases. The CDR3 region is CASSLGAYEQYF. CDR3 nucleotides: TGTGCCAGCAGCTTAGGAGCGTACGAGCAGTACTTC.

CDR3 in amino acids: CASSEGGSSGGEQYF. CDR3 DNA sequence: TGTGCCAGCAGTGAGGGGGGGTCTAGCGGGGGTGAGCAGTACTTC. This chain joins TRBV6-1 and TRBJ2-7; 10 nucleotides match TRBD2. J lost 7 bases, V lost 3 bases, and 9 bases had no gene match. The CDR3 extends over 15 amino acids. CDR1 MNHNS and CDR2 SASEGT come from the germline V gene.

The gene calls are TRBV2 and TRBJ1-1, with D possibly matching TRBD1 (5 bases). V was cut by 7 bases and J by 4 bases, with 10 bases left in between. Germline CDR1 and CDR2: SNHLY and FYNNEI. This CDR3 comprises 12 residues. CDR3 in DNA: TGTGCCAGCACCGGGACGGCCACTGAAGCTTTCTTT. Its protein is CASTGTATEAFF.

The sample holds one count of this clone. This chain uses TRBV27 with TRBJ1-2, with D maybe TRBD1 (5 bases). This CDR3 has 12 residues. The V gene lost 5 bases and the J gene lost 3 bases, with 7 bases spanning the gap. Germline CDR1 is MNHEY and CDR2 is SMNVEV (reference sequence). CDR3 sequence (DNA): TGTGCCAGCAGTACAGGAGACTATGGCTACACCTTC. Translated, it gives CASSTGDYGYTF.